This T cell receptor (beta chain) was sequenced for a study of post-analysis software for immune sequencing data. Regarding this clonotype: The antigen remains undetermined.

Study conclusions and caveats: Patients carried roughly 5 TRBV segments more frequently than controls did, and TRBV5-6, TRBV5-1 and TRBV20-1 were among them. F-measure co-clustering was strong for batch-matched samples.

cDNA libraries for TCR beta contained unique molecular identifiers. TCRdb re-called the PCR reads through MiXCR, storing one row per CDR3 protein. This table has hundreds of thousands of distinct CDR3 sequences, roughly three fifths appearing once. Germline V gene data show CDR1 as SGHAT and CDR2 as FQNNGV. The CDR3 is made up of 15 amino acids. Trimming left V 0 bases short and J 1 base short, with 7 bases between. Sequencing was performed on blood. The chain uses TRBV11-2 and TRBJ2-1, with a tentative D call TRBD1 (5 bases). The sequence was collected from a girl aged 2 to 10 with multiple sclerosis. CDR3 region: CASSLDQGSYNEQFF. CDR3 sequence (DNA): TGTGCCAGCAGCTTAGATCAGGGATCCTACAATGAGCAGTTCTTC.